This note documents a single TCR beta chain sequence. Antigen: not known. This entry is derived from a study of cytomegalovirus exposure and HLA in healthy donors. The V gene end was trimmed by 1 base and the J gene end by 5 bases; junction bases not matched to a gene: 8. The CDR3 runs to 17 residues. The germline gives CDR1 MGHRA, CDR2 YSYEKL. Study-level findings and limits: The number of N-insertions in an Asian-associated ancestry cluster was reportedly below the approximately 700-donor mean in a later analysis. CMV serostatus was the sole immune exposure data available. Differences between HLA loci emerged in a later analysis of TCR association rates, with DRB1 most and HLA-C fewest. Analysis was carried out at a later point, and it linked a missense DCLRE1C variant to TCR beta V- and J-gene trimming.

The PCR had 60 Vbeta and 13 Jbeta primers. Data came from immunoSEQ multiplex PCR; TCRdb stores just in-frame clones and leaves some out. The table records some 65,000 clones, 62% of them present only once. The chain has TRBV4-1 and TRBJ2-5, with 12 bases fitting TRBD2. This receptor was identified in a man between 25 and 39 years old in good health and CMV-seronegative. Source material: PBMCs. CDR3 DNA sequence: TGCGCCAGCAGCCAAGGAGCTAGCGGGGGGGCGTTGGAGACCCAGTACTTC. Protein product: CASSQGASGGALETQYF.